Included here is one TCR beta chain sequence, with context. In its sample, this clonotype was seen a few times. Its antigen remains unidentified. Base qualities were left out, and no much larger clone turns up one base away. This sample is part of a study of molecular identifiers for immune sequencing clone quantification (dated by TCRdb to the late 2010s). The study in broad terms: In a replicate experiment, RNA from around 20,000 or 100,000 naive CD8 T cells was split into five aliquots, four of which were sequenced. The study was a methods study using CD8 T cells to benchmark molecular-identifier clustering-based TCR repertoire sequencing (MIDCIRS) and TCR RNA copy counting.

Libraries of naive CD8 T cells were built from anywhere between about 17,000 and 1,000,000 sorted cells, with 10%, 30% or 50% of the purified RNA used. On a BD FACSAria II, naive CD8 T cells were FACS-sorted as CD8+CD4-CCR7+CD45RA+ and collected into RLT Plus buffer. Around 11 TCR copies' worth of Jurkat RNA were spiked into about 20,000-1,100,000 naive CD8 T cell samples to test detection sensitivity. Enrichment of CD8 T cells was done with RosetteSep CD8+ T Cell Enrichment Cocktail plus Ficoll-Paque, and ACK red cell lysis came afterward. V and J lose 7 bases and 2 bases, and a span of 6 bases separates them. Based on the germline V gene, the CDR1 and CDR2 sequences are SNHLY and FYNNEI. The CDR3 runs 11 residues from the cysteine to the phenylalanine. Only the CDR3 portion is preserved as DNA: 33 bases, with reading frame beginning at the first base. Study-wide findings and limitations: Modeling indicated roughly 3.3 TCR RNA copies recovered per cell, compared with approximately 10 by digital PCR, which implies a capture efficiency of approximately 31%. The naive libraries included spiked-in Jurkat TCR RNA (10 copies' worth), and this Jurkat TCR RNA is not part of the donor repertoire. Spiked-in Jurkat TCR RNA equal to a single cell's worth was reported to be detectable even within 1,200,000 naive CD8 T cells. Highly expanded clone sizes could be underestimated if identical TCR molecules share a barcode. In CMV-specific effector cells, over 99% of molecules were held by clones above 20 RNA copies, whereas under 1% of molecules were held by such clones in naive cells. Without barcode sub-clustering, chimeric consensus sequences inflated TCR diversity; chimeras reached as high as 47%.

The library was produced with PCR. The sample was run on an Illumina HiSeq 4000. Preparation of bulk TCR libraries followed a previously described approach, with the TCR primers listed in Table S5. Purification of total RNA was performed with the Qiagen AllPrep DNA/RNA kit. Before analysis, reads from multiple sequencing runs of one library were combined. The paper's data handling went like this. Reads were retained only if an exact TCR constant sequence was present, and the retained reads were trimmed to 150 nt and grouped according to their 12-nt molecular barcodes. Reads in each barcode group were sub-clustered using a 15% Levenshtein threshold, and a quality-weighted consensus sequence was built for each RNA molecule. Non-functional sequences were discarded, and so were lower-count sequences lying one edit away from another sequence. On the basis of fitting two negative binomial distributions, barcode sub-clusters with fewer than 20% of the maximum read count were discarded. The public reads were reanalyzed by TCRdb: fastp trimming at Q25, MiXCR alignment, in-frame beta chains only. CDR3 protein sequences are deduplicated, and each keeps its most common genes and DNA. It is TCRdb's table, rather than the study itself, that gives the V and J calls and clone size. Across this sample there are over 55,000 distinct CDR3 sequences, with 15% to 20% seen only once. 1.5% of the sample rests with the top ten.

This chain is built from TRBV2 and TRBJ2-7, with no D gene named confidently. This clonotype was sampled from a human donor in good health. Some libraries in this study had Jurkat cell RNA spiked in. The sample was naive CD8+ T cells from blood, with Jurkat cell RNA spiked in. Reading the label with the study, this specimen's cell subset or site is: FACS-sorted CD8+CD4-CCR7+CD45RA+ naive T cells. The nucleotide sequence reads TGTGCCAGCATGAACACCTACGAGCAGTACTTC. This translates into CASMNTYEQYF.